A single TCR beta chain is shown here with its context. What it binds is not known. Healthy donors of bone marrow made up the group. Germline loops: CDR1 SGHNT, CDR2 YYREEE (reference sequence). The junction had 1 base not matched to a gene; V was cut back by 0 bases and J by 3 bases. This CDR3 has 14 residues. The data stem from a study of cytomegalovirus exposure and HLA in healthy donors. Findings and limits, study-wide: A list of 164 TCR beta chains associated with cytomegalovirus was given. An observed cluster of highly shared sequence variants was recorded as a likely sequencing artifact.

The PCR contained 60 Vbeta and 13 Jbeta primers. The data were produced by immunoSEQ multiplex PCR, yet TCRdb's version contains in-frame clones alone and is incomplete. Seen here are 95,000 to 110,000 clones, around 80% observed once, and the top ten hold roughly 1.8%. The rearrangement uses TRBV5-4 and TRBJ2-7; 9 nucleotides align to TRBD1. The specimen sequenced was PBMCs. The receptor's source is a middle-aged woman in good health and CMV-seronegative. CDR3 sequence: CASSLDRGLYEQYF. DNA of the CDR3: TGTGCCAGCAGCTTGGACAGGGGGCTCTACGAGCAGTACTTC. Full variable domain (rest looked up from reference TRBV5-4 and TRBJ2-7): ETGVTQSPTHLIKTRGQQVTLRCSSQSGHNTVSWYQQALGQGPQFIFQYYREEENGRGNFPPRFSGLQFPNYSSELNVNALELDDSALYLCASSLDRGLYEQYFGPGTRLTVT.